The rows below give T cell receptor beta chains drawn from one sample of a study of blood T cell repertoires in COVID-19. Sequenced by immunoSEQ multiplex PCR; TCRdb stores in-frame clones only, minus some. Of 100,000 to 150,000 clones detected, 86% appear once; the ten largest clones hold roughly 8%. Sequenced material: peripheral blood. Receptors were obtained from a man between 65 and 85 years old who had recovered from COVID-19. CDR3s include the opening cysteine and the closing phenylalanine or tryptophan. The order of the fields is V gene, clone size, D gene, CDR3 length, J gene, CDR3 DNA, CDR3 protein. A D gene is named only where the DNA matches it firmly. Clone size, where shown, is once, few, many, or a class for clones that have expanded.

v_gene: TRBV19
abundance: NA
d_gene: TRBD1
len: 14
j_gene: TRBJ1-2
CDR3nt: TGTGCCAGTAGTATGATCCAGGGGGCCTATGGCTACACCTTC
CDR3aa: CASSMIQGAYGYTF

v_gene: TRBV4-1
abundance: NA
d_gene: TRBD1
len: 18
j_gene: TRBJ1-2
CDR3nt: TGCGCCAGCAGCCAAGCAGGACTCGGAATGGTGACAGGGGACGGCTACACCTTC
CDR3aa: CASSQAGLGMVTGDGYTF

v_gene: TRBV7-9
abundance: NA
d_gene: NA
len: 13
j_gene: TRBJ2-5
CDR3nt: TGTGCCAGCAGATTCCAGGCACAAGAGACCCAGTACTTC
CDR3aa: CASRFQAQETQYF

v_gene: TRBV2
abundance: NA
d_gene: NA
len: 15
j_gene: TRBJ2-7
CDR3nt: TGTGCCAGCAGGAGACTCGGCGGGCCAGACTACGAGCAGTACTTC
CDR3aa: CASRRLGGPDYEQYF

v_gene: TRBV11-2
abundance: once
d_gene: TRBD1
len: 13
j_gene: TRBJ1-1
CDR3nt: TGTGCCAGCAGCTTAGGTACGGACAGGGAAGCTTTCTTT
CDR3aa: CASSLGTDREAFF

v_gene: TRBV5-4
abundance: NA
d_gene: TRBD2
len: 15
j_gene: TRBJ2-3
CDR3nt: TGTGCCAGCAGCTCACTAGCGGGAGACGGAGATACGCAGTATTTT
CDR3aa: CASSSLAGDGDTQYF

v_gene: TRBV30
abundance: NA
d_gene: TRBD2
len: 16
j_gene: TRBJ2-4
CDR3nt: TGTGCCTGGAGTAAGCCGGGACTAGCGGGAGGGCACATTCAGTACTTC
CDR3aa: CAWSKPGLAGGHIQYF

v_gene: TRBV12-3/TRBV12-4
abundance: NA
d_gene: TRBD1
len: 12
j_gene: TRBJ1-1
CDR3nt: TGTGCCAGCAGTCTGACAGGGGTCAGGGCTTTCTTT
CDR3aa: CASSLTGVRAFF

v_gene: TRBV7-9
abundance: NA
d_gene: NA
len: 17
j_gene: TRBJ2-3
CDR3nt: TGTGCCAGCAGCAAACCGACAGGCAAAAGACACACAGATACGCAGTATTTT
CDR3aa: CASSKPTGKRHTDTQYF

v_gene: TRBV11-3
abundance: NA
d_gene: TRBD1
len: 15
j_gene: TRBJ2-3
CDR3nt: TGTGCCAGCAGCAAAGGGACAGGGAGCACAGATACGCAGTATTTT
CDR3aa: CASSKGTGSTDTQYF

v_gene: TRBV19
abundance: NA
d_gene: TRBD1
len: 14
j_gene: TRBJ1-2
CDR3nt: TGTGCCAGTAGTAAGCAGGGGGAGAACTATGGCTACACCTTC
CDR3aa: CASSKQGENYGYTF

v_gene: TRBV7-8
abundance: NA
d_gene: NA
len: 14
j_gene: TRBJ2-7
CDR3nt: TGTGCCAGCAGCTTAGATTTGGGCATTTACGAGCAGTACTTC
CDR3aa: CASSLDLGIYEQYF

v_gene: TRBV29-1
abundance: once
d_gene: NA
len: 13
j_gene: TRBJ1-2
CDR3nt: TGCAGCGTTGAAGATCTTAGTCCCGATGGCTACACCTTC
CDR3aa: CSVEDLSPDGYTF

v_gene: TRBV18
abundance: NA
d_gene: TRBD1
len: 17
j_gene: TRBJ2-6
CDR3nt: TGTGCCAGCTCACCACAAACAGGGGGTACTGGGGCCAACGTCCTGACTTTC
CDR3aa: CASSPQTGGTGANVLTF

v_gene: TRBV27
abundance: NA
d_gene: NA
len: 14
j_gene: TRBJ2-3
CDR3nt: TGTGCCAGCAGTGTATACAGGGCTGGAGATACGCAGTATTTT
CDR3aa: CASSVYRAGDTQYF

v_gene: TRBV6-5
abundance: once
d_gene: NA
len: 13
j_gene: TRBJ2-7
CDR3nt: TGTGCCAGCAGTTACCAGGCCTCCTACGAGCAGTACTTC
CDR3aa: CASSYQASYEQYF

v_gene: TRBV6-5
abundance: NA
d_gene: NA
len: 15
j_gene: TRBJ2-7
CDR3nt: TGTGCCAGCAGCAACAGAGACAGGCATAGTTACGAGCAGTACTTC
CDR3aa: CASSNRDRHSYEQYF

v_gene: TRBV3-1/TRBV3-2
abundance: NA
d_gene: NA
len: 14
j_gene: TRBJ1-2
CDR3nt: TGTGCCAGCAGCCAAGATTTGGCCAGGGCTGGCTACACCTTC
CDR3aa: CASSQDLARAGYTF

v_gene: TRBV7-2
abundance: NA
d_gene: NA
len: 18
j_gene: TRBJ2-2
CDR3nt: TGTGCCAGCAGCTTAGTTAGGTTTCGGGGGGCAGAGACCGGGGAGCTGTTTTTT
CDR3aa: CASSLVRFRGAETGELFF

v_gene: TRBV30
abundance: NA
d_gene: NA
len: 15
j_gene: TRBJ1-3
CDR3nt: TGTGCCTGGAGAGCGGCCGGACAGTCTGGAAACACCATATATTTT
CDR3aa: CAWRAAGQSGNTIYF

v_gene: TRBV20-1
abundance: NA
d_gene: NA
len: 14
j_gene: TRBJ1-4
CDR3nt: TGCAGTGCTAGTACAGGGTGGGCTAATGAAAAACTGTTTTTT
CDR3aa: CSASTGWANEKLFF

v_gene: TRBV29-1
abundance: NA
d_gene: TRBD2
len: 15
j_gene: TRBJ2-3
CDR3nt: TGCAGCGTTTCTGGACTAGCGGGGGGCACAGATACGCAGTATTTT
CDR3aa: CSVSGLAGGTDTQYF

v_gene: TRBV15
abundance: NA
d_gene: NA
len: 14
j_gene: TRBJ1-2
CDR3nt: TGTGCCACCAGCAGAGATCCGGAGGGGAGCGGCTACACCTTC
CDR3aa: CATSRDPEGSGYTF

v_gene: TRBV6-6
abundance: NA
d_gene: NA
len: 16
j_gene: TRBJ2-5
CDR3nt: TGTGCCAGCAGTCGAAGAGGGTTGCCTCAAGGGGAGACCCAGTACTTC
CDR3aa: CASSRRGLPQGETQYF

v_gene: TRBV7-3
abundance: NA
d_gene: TRBD2
len: 16
j_gene: TRBJ2-5
CDR3nt: TGTGCCAGCAGCTTATTTAGCGGGGGCTCTCAGAAGACCCAGTACTTC
CDR3aa: CASSLFSGGSQKTQYF

v_gene: TRBV28
abundance: few
d_gene: TRBD1
len: 16
j_gene: TRBJ1-1
CDR3nt: TGTGCCAGCAGTTTATTCTTGACAGGGAGACGGACTGAAGCTTTCTTT
CDR3aa: CASSLFLTGRRTEAFF

v_gene: TRBV5-1
abundance: NA
d_gene: NA
len: 14
j_gene: TRBJ2-6
CDR3nt: TGCGCCAGCCGTCAGGCCTCTGGGGCCAACGTCCTGACTTTC
CDR3aa: CASRQASGANVLTF

v_gene: TRBV5-1
abundance: NA
d_gene: NA
len: 14
j_gene: TRBJ1-1
CDR3nt: TGCGCCAGCAGTCCCGGAGGGGCGTACACTGAAGCTTTCTTT
CDR3aa: CASSPGGAYTEAFF

v_gene: TRBV5-4
abundance: NA
d_gene: NA
len: 16
j_gene: TRBJ1-1
CDR3nt: TGTGCCAGCAGCTTGGGCGGAGGACAGAGGATAACTGAAGCTTTCTTT
CDR3aa: CASSLGGGQRITEAFF

v_gene: TRBV15
abundance: NA
d_gene: NA
len: 14
j_gene: TRBJ2-1
CDR3nt: TGTGCCACCTACGAGCAGGGCCTTAACAATGAGCAGTTCTTC
CDR3aa: CATYEQGLNNEQFF

v_gene: TRBV4-2
abundance: NA
d_gene: TRBD1
len: 16
j_gene: TRBJ1-2
CDR3nt: TGTGCCAGCAGCCAAGATAGGTCGGACAGGGGGTATGGCTACACCTTC
CDR3aa: CASSQDRSDRGYGYTF

v_gene: TRBV18
abundance: few
d_gene: TRBD1
len: 12
j_gene: TRBJ1-6
CDR3nt: TGTGCCAGCTCAACAGGGGATTCACCCCTCCACTTT
CDR3aa: CASSTGDSPLHF

v_gene: TRBV7-8
abundance: NA
d_gene: TRBD2
len: 16
j_gene: TRBJ2-5
CDR3nt: TGTGCCAGCAGCCTCAGACTAGCGGGAGTAAGGGAGACCCAGTACTTC
CDR3aa: CASSLRLAGVRETQYF

v_gene: TRBV15
abundance: few
d_gene: TRBD1
len: 17
j_gene: TRBJ1-5
CDR3nt: TGTGCCACCAGCAGTCCGCTACAGGGGGATAGCAATCAGCCCCAGCATTTT
CDR3aa: CATSSPLQGDSNQPQHF

v_gene: TRBV6-6
abundance: NA
d_gene: NA
len: 12
j_gene: TRBJ2-5
CDR3nt: TGTGCCAGCAGTAGACCAGGGGAGACCCAGTACTTC
CDR3aa: CASSRPGETQYF

v_gene: TRBV12-3/TRBV12-4
abundance: NA
d_gene: NA
len: 13
j_gene: TRBJ1-4
CDR3nt: TGTGCCAGCAACGGCAGGATTAATGAAAAACTGTTTTTT
CDR3aa: CASNGRINEKLFF

v_gene: TRBV11-1
abundance: NA
d_gene: TRBD1
len: 14
j_gene: TRBJ2-7
CDR3nt: TGTGCCAGCAGCACCCGGGACAGGGGGCAACAGCAGTACTTC
CDR3aa: CASSTRDRGQQQYF

v_gene: TRBV27
abundance: NA
d_gene: NA
len: 14
j_gene: TRBJ1-2
CDR3nt: TGTGCCAGCAGGGGGCCCTCAGGGTTATATGGCTACACCTTC
CDR3aa: CASRGPSGLYGYTF

v_gene: TRBV12-3/TRBV12-4
abundance: NA
d_gene: NA
len: 13
j_gene: TRBJ1-2
CDR3nt: TGTGCCAGCAGTGTCGGGGATAACTATGGCTACACCTTC
CDR3aa: CASSVGDNYGYTF

v_gene: TRBV4-1
abundance: NA
d_gene: NA
len: 15
j_gene: TRBJ1-3
CDR3nt: TGCGCCAGCAGCCAAGCCCTGGGCACTGGAAACACCATATATTTT
CDR3aa: CASSQALGTGNTIYF

v_gene: TRBV28
abundance: NA
d_gene: TRBD1
len: 15
j_gene: TRBJ1-1
CDR3nt: TGTGCCAGCAGTTTATCCGACAGGGTGAACACTGAAGCTTTCTTT
CDR3aa: CASSLSDRVNTEAFF

v_gene: TRBV2
abundance: NA
d_gene: TRBD1
len: 13
j_gene: TRBJ1-1
CDR3nt: TGTGCCAGCCGCGGACAGGTGAACACTGAAGCTTTCTTT
CDR3aa: CASRGQVNTEAFF

v_gene: TRBV19
abundance: NA
d_gene: NA
len: 13
j_gene: TRBJ1-2
CDR3nt: TGTGCCAGTAGTATGGGGCTTGGCTATGGCTACACCTTC
CDR3aa: CASSMGLGYGYTF

v_gene: TRBV7-3
abundance: NA
d_gene: TRBD1
len: 14
j_gene: TRBJ1-1
CDR3nt: TGTGCCAGCAGCTCAACAGGGGATAGGACTGAAGCTTTCTTT
CDR3aa: CASSSTGDRTEAFF

v_gene: TRBV2
abundance: NA
d_gene: NA
len: 12
j_gene: TRBJ2-1
CDR3nt: TGTGCCAGTGGACTGTCCTACAATGAGCAGTTCTTC
CDR3aa: CASGLSYNEQFF

v_gene: TRBV28
abundance: NA
d_gene: TRBD1
len: 15
j_gene: TRBJ1-6
CDR3nt: TGTGCCAGCAGGTCGGGACAGGGGAGTAATTCACCCCTCCACTTT
CDR3aa: CASRSGQGSNSPLHF

v_gene: TRBV23-1
abundance: NA
d_gene: TRBD1
len: 14
j_gene: TRBJ2-5
CDR3nt: TGCGCCAGGGGACAGGGGAAAACCCAAGAGACCCAGTACTTC
CDR3aa: CARGQGKTQETQYF

v_gene: TRBV29-1
abundance: NA
d_gene: TRBD1
len: 12
j_gene: TRBJ1-2
CDR3nt: TGCAGCGAAAATTCAGGGGGCTATGGCTACACCTTC
CDR3aa: CSENSGGYGYTF

v_gene: TRBV28
abundance: NA
d_gene: TRBD1
len: 13
j_gene: TRBJ1-2
CDR3nt: TGTGCCAGCAGTACACAGGGGACGCGGGGCTACACCTTC
CDR3aa: CASSTQGTRGYTF

v_gene: TRBV27
abundance: NA
d_gene: TRBD2
len: 17
j_gene: TRBJ2-6
CDR3nt: TGTGCCAGCAGTCCCCGCATAGTAGCGGGTGGGGCCAACGTCCTGACTTTC
CDR3aa: CASSPRIVAGGANVLTF

v_gene: TRBV12-3/TRBV12-4
abundance: NA
d_gene: NA
len: 13
j_gene: TRBJ1-1
CDR3nt: TGTGCCAGCAGGACTCCTTGGATCACTGAAGCTTTCTTT
CDR3aa: CASRTPWITEAFF

v_gene: TRBV27
abundance: NA
d_gene: TRBD1
len: 15
j_gene: TRBJ1-5
CDR3nt: TGTGCCAGCAGTGGACAGGGTAGGGGCAATCAGCCCCAGCATTTT
CDR3aa: CASSGQGRGNQPQHF

v_gene: TRBV2
abundance: few
d_gene: NA
len: 13
j_gene: TRBJ2-2
CDR3nt: TGTGCCAGCATCAGGGAAGAGGCCGGGGAGCTGTTTTTT
CDR3aa: CASIREEAGELFF

v_gene: TRBV19
abundance: NA
d_gene: NA
len: 13
j_gene: TRBJ1-2
CDR3nt: TGTGCCAGTATGCGACAGTCCAACTATGGCTACACCTTC
CDR3aa: CASMRQSNYGYTF

v_gene: TRBV7-2
abundance: NA
d_gene: NA
len: 14
j_gene: TRBJ2-7
CDR3nt: TGTGCCAGCAGCCCCCACCTCGGGAACTACGAGCAGTACTTC
CDR3aa: CASSPHLGNYEQYF

v_gene: TRBV10-1
abundance: NA
d_gene: NA
len: 14
j_gene: TRBJ2-1
CDR3nt: TGCGCCAGCAGTGAGTCGGAACAGGACAATGAGCAGTTCTTC
CDR3aa: CASSESEQDNEQFF

v_gene: TRBV9
abundance: NA
d_gene: NA
len: 13
j_gene: TRBJ1-2
CDR3nt: TGTGCCAGCAGCGTAGGACGGGGGTATGGCTACACCTTC
CDR3aa: CASSVGRGYGYTF

v_gene: TRBV7-9
abundance: NA
d_gene: NA
len: 15
j_gene: TRBJ2-5
CDR3nt: TGTGCCAGCAGCCCCCCCGACAGGATCCAAGAGACCCAGTACTTC
CDR3aa: CASSPPDRIQETQYF

v_gene: TRBV27
abundance: NA
d_gene: TRBD1
len: 17
j_gene: TRBJ2-2
CDR3nt: TGTGCCAGCAGTTTATACTCACAGGGGTGGGACACCGGGGAGCTGTTTTTT
CDR3aa: CASSLYSQGWDTGELFF